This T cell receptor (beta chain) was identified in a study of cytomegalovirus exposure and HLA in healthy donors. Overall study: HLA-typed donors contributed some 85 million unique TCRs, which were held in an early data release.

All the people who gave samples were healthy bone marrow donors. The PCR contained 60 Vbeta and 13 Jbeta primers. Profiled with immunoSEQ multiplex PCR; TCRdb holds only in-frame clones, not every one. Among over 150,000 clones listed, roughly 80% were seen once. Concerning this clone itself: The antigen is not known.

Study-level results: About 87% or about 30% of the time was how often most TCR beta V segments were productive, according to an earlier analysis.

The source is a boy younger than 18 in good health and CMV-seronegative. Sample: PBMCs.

The CDR3 DNA sequence: TGCGCCAGCCGGGAAACAGGGCCCGGTTACACTGAAGCTTTCTTT. It yields the protein CASRETGPGYTEAFF. This rearrangement joins TRBV5-1 to TRBJ1-1, with D possibly matching TRBD1 (6 bases). V lost 7 bases to trimming and J lost 3 bases, with 19 bases between them. Germline V gene data show CDR1 as SGHRS and CDR2 as YFSETQ. CDR3 size: 15 residues.